Each of the 21 T cell receptor beta chains below was sequenced from the same sample in a study of blood T cell repertoires in COVID-19 (dated by TCRdb to about 2020). Library generation was performed with the immunoSEQ multiplex PCR assay. What TCRdb holds here is the immuneACCESS table cut down to in-frame rearrangements. Part of the clones is not present; checked against another copy, under half of the missing clones reflect an unresolved V gene, and the others are unexplained. The table for this sample lists some 150,000 clones; around 85% of them were counted only once. The top ten hold approximately 2.4% of the sample. The sample taken for sequencing was peripheral blood. All receptors derive from a woman in her 70s with acute or convalescent COVID-19.

The rearrangement joins TRBV12-3 or TRBV12-4 to TRBJ1-1; 9 bases agree with TRBD1. J gave up 10 bases and V 6 bases, and 9 bases lay outside the gene matches. The CDR3 consists of 13 residues. DNA for the CDR3: TGTGCCAGCAGCCACGGGACAGGGAGTTTAGCTTTCTTT. Translating gives CASSHGTGSLAFF.

This chain uses TRBV21-1 with TRBJ1-6; the DNA was not used to check the table's D call, TRBD1. TRBV21-1 is flagged as a pseudogene. CDR3 length: 15 amino acids. CDR3 in amino acids: CASSTEDREGSPLHF. CDR3 bases: TGTGCCAGCAGCACCGAGGACAGGGAGGGTTCACCCCTCCACTTT.

DNA of the CDR3: TGCGCCAGCAGCTTGGCCCAGGAGCAGTTCTTC. As protein: CASSLAQEQFF. This chain uses TRBV5-1 with TRBJ2-1, with D hard to call. In germline, CDR1 is SGHRS, CDR2 YFSETQ. This CDR3 comprises 11 residues. The V end lost 0 bases, the J end lost 10 bases, and 5 bases lay between the germline ends.

The genes are TRBV6-6 and TRBJ2-5; 8 nucleotides agree with TRBD2. This CDR3 has 14 residues. With 3 bases clipped from V and 5 bases from J, the junction kept 5 bases outside the gene matches. Germline lookup yields CDR1 MNHNY and CDR2 SVGAGI (reference sequence). CDR3 nucleotides: TGTGCCAGCAGTTATGGGACTAGTACGGAGACCCAGTACTTC. Its translation: CASSYGTSTETQYF.

This clone was picked up one time. The chain uses TRBV2 and TRBJ2-2; the match to TRBD2 covers 16 bases. J was trimmed by 3 bases and V by 11 bases; bases with no gene match: 18. The V gene's germline CDR1 is SNHLY and CDR2 FYNNEI. This CDR3 comprises 20 residues. CDR3 DNA sequence: TGTGCCGTTAGATCCGGGACTAGCGGGGGGGGACGCCCCCACACCGGGGAGCTGTTTTTT. Its translation: CAVRSGTSGGGRPHTGELFF.

This clone was picked up a small number of times. Other DNA sequences in this specimen translate into the identical CDR3. This chain uses TRBV18 with TRBJ1-1, with 9 bases identical to TRBD1. Trimming at V came to 5 bases and at J to 1 base, leaving 2 bases not matched to a gene. There are 14 residues in the CDR3. Germline loops: CDR1 KGHSH, CDR2 LQKENI. Here the CDR3 reads CASSLTGGNTEAFF. CDR3 DNA: TGTGCCAGCTCATTGACAGGGGGGAACACTGAAGCTTTCTTT.

This sequence joins TRBV5-1 and TRBJ2-6; D gene unclear. This CDR3 region has 15 residues. V was clipped by 0 bases and J by 0 bases, with 4 bases between them. Looked up from germline, CDR1 is SGHRS and CDR2 is YFSETQ. The CDR3 coding sequence is TGCGCCAGCAGCTTGGTTAGCTCTGGGGCCAACGTCCTGACTTTC. This codes for CASSLVSSGANVLTF.

This clone has a single count. This sequence joins TRBV9 and TRBJ1-1; TRBD1 matches at 8 bases. Germline V CDR1 and CDR2: SGDLS, YYNGEE. The trim removed 5 bases at V and 1 base at J, leaving 4 bases unmatched. The CDR3 has 14 amino acids. This chain's CDR3 is CASSGGQGNTEAFF. The CDR3 bases are TGTGCCAGCAGTGGAGGACAGGGGAACACTGAAGCTTTCTTT.

CDR3 coding DNA: TGTGCCAGCAGTTACTCGGGACAGGGGACTAACTATGGCTACACCTTC. Encoded protein: CASSYSGQGTNYGYTF. V is TRBV6-5 and J is TRBJ1-2; 10 nucleotides agree with TRBD1. The ends lost 0 bases at V and 0 bases at J; junction bases unmatched: 1. This CDR3 has 16 residues. Germline-derived CDR1 and CDR2 are MNHEY and SVGAGI.

The chain carries TRBV7-9 and TRBJ2-2, with 8 bases fitting TRBD1. V gave up 1 base and J gave up 0 bases; unmatched junction bases: 10. The CDR3 has 19 residues. Germline loops: CDR1 SEHNR, CDR2 FQNEAQ (reference sequence). The CDR3 DNA reads as TGTGCCAGCAGCTTAGGTCGGCCAGGGGGCTTTTCGAACACCGGGGAGCTGTTTTTT. Protein sequence: CASSLGRPGGFSNTGELFF.

In its sample, this clone was seen once. This chain joins TRBV7-2 and TRBJ2-5, with D possibly being TRBD1 (6 bases). The germline V gene has CDR1 SGHTA and CDR2 FQGNSA. V was cut by 6 bases and J by 2 bases, with 13 bases left in between. The CDR3 spans 14 residues. The CDR3 DNA sequence: TGTGCCAGCAGACAGGGACGGTGGCAAGAGACCCAGTACTTC. This codes for CASRQGRWQETQYF.

The gene calls are TRBV5-1 and TRBJ1-4, with 8 bases matching TRBD1. Germline loops: CDR1 SGHRS, CDR2 YFSETQ. The CDR3 is 14 amino acids. The trim removed 0 bases at V and 7 bases at J, leaving 2 bases unmatched. As DNA, the CDR3 is TGCGCCAGCAGCTTGGGGACAGGGCCTGAAAAACTGTTTTTT. It codes for CASSLGTGPEKLFF.

V is TRBV5-1 and J is TRBJ2-7; no reliable D call. The CDR3 is 13 amino acids. CDR1 and CDR2 (germline): SGHRS, YFSETQ. Trimming pared 0 bases from V and 4 bases from J, leaving 8 bases between. CDR3 loop: CASSLAPGYEQYV. CDR3 nucleotides: TGCGCCAGCAGCTTGGCCCCGGGTTACGAGCAGTACGTC.

This rearrangement joins TRBV6-2 or TRBV6-3 to TRBJ1-2; TRBD1 matches at 7 bases. The V gene end was trimmed by 2 bases and the J gene end by 3 bases; junction bases not matched to a gene: 3. The CDR3 loop spans 14 amino acids. CDR1 is MNHEY and CDR2 is SVGEGT in the germline V gene. In DNA, the CDR3 is TGTGCCAGCAGTTACCGGGACAGATACTATGGCTACACCTTC. Protein sequence: CASSYRDRYYGYTF.

Remarks on this clone: The CDR3 ends on some other residue instead of the conserved phenylalanine or tryptophan, so this is likely a read error. The DNA is omitted, as the CDR3 cannot be located on it reliably, and the CDR3 follows TCRdb's listing. CDR3 protein: CASSEDSDLG. This chain uses TRBV6-4 with TRBJ1-1. The CDR3 length equals 10 residues, ends included. From germline, CDR1 is MRHNA and CDR2 SNTAGT.

This clone was counted once. CDR3 loop: CASSESVLAGGGFNEQFF. Written as DNA, the CDR3 is TGTGCCAGCAGTGAAAGCGTCCTAGCGGGGGGGGGATTCAATGAGCAGTTCTTC. The chain has TRBV6-4 and TRBJ2-1, with TRBD2 identical over 12 bases. CDR3 length: 18 amino acids. Germline V gene data show CDR1 as MRHNA and CDR2 as SNTAGT. Losses at the gene ends were 3 bases for V and 6 bases for J; bases not matched to a gene: 12.

The J gene is TRBJ2-6, the V gene TRBV11-3, with TRBD1 identical over 12 bases. This CDR3 has 16 residues. Trimming removed 5 bases from V and 4 bases from J; junction bases left unmatched: 3. Per germline, CDR1 SGHNT and CDR2 YENEEA. The CDR3, as DNA: TGTGCCAGCAGCCCGGGACAGGGGGCGGGGGCCAACGTCCTGACTTTC. Its translation: CASSPGQGAGANVLTF.

This chain uses TRBV11-3 with TRBJ2-4; 11 bases align to TRBD1. Germline V lookup: CDR1 SGHNT, CDR2 YENEEA. CDR3 length equals 17 residues. V gave up 5 bases and J gave up 3 bases; unmatched junction bases: 9. The CDR3 spells CASSVGQGENGKNIQYF. The DNA for the CDR3 is TGTGCCAGCAGCGTGGGACAGGGGGAAAATGGCAAAAACATTCAGTACTTC.

In nucleotides, the CDR3 is TGTGCCAGTAGTACCAGAGCCCGCGGGGGCCCGCAGACCCAGTACTTC. Its protein is CASSTRARGGPQTQYF. This chain connects TRBV19 to TRBJ2-5; tentatively, D is TRBD2 (7 bases). The V gene's germline CDR1 is LNHDA and CDR2 SQIVND (reference sequence). This CDR3 contains 16 residues. The ends were cut back, 4 bases at V and 6 bases at J, with 21 bases in the middle.

V gene TRBV19 combines with J gene TRBJ1-6, with 7 bases lining up with TRBD1. Germline V lookup: CDR1 LNHDA, CDR2 SQIVND (reference sequence). The junction had 9 bases not matched to a gene; V was cut back by 7 bases and J by 6 bases. This CDR3 spans 15 amino acids. The CDR3 sequence is CASTWDSSGNSPLHF. CDR3 DNA: TGTGCCAGTACCTGGGACAGCTCGGGTAATTCACCCCTCCACTTT.

The CDR3 region has the DNA TGTGCCAGCTCAACCGGACAGGACACTGAAGCTTTCTTT. It encodes CASSTGQDTEAFF. The chain is built from TRBV18 and TRBJ1-1; 7 positions agree with TRBD1. This CDR3 has 13 residues. Trimming removed 5 bases from V and 3 bases from J; junction bases left unmatched: 3. The germline CDR1 and CDR2 sequences are KGHSH and LQKENI.